The TCR beta chain described here comes from a study of blood T cell repertoires in COVID-19. Study context: The origin of the acute and convalescent COVID-19 samples was the United States, Italy and Spain.

The germline CDR1 and CDR2 sequences are WNHNN and SYGVQD (reference sequence). This CDR3 has 14 amino acids. With 3 bases removed from V and 11 bases from J, the gap between germline ends came to 19 bases. Authors' processing steps: Estimation of nucleated cell counts relied on the amplification of reference gene primers. Measured with immunoSEQ multiplex PCR; TCRdb has only the in-frame clones, and not every one. V, J and clone size are taken as reported in that table, and D and trimming were inferred from the DNA itself. This repertoire shows around 98,000 clones, 70% to 90% found once; its top ten account for approximately 4.5%.

The TCR was taken from a man between 65 and 85 years old with acute or convalescent COVID-19. The chain joins TRBV10-1 to TRBJ1-1; possibly TRBD1 for D (6 bases). The sequenced material came from peripheral blood. CDR3 sequence: CASSEFGGRFGAFF. CDR3 bases: TGCGCCAGCAGTGAATTTGGGGGCCGCTTCGGCGCTTTCTTT.